The 14 T cell receptor beta chains below come from one sample, sequenced in a study of memory CD4+ T cells and cytomegalovirus serostatus. TCRdb's copy holds only in-frame clones and misses some; the assay was immunoSEQ multiplex PCR. The sample lists 35,000 to 40,000 clones; 70% to 85% were seen once. Single viable CD3+CD4+CD8-CD45RO+ cells were sorted as the memory CD4+ T cells. Sequencing was performed on memory CD4+ T cells from blood. The receptors come from an adult in good health and CMV-seropositive.

V usage is TRBV9 and J usage is TRBJ1-2; D is unclear. This CDR3 has 14 residues. Germline assignment: CDR1 SGDLS and CDR2 YYNGEE. The V and J ends lost 2 bases and 2 bases respectively, with 10 bases between them. DNA of the CDR3: TGTGCCAGCAGCGTCCTTGAAGGAAACTATGGCTACACCTTC. Amino acids: CASSVLEGNYGYTF.

This clone was recorded once. This chain connects TRBV18 to TRBJ2-5; no clear D. The ends were cut back, 1 base at V and 6 bases at J, with 3 bases in the middle. Germline values: CDR1 KGHSH, CDR2 LQKENI. CDR3 length: 11 amino acids. The CDR3 is CASSPRQTQYF. The CDR3 DNA follows: TGTGCCAGCTCACCACGACAGACCCAGTACTTC.

In DNA, the CDR3 is TGTGCCACCATGTCTGGACAGGGGACGACCGGGGAGCTGTTTTTT. This gives the protein CATMSGQGTTGELFF. The V and J genes are TRBV15 and TRBJ2-2; the match to TRBD1 covers 9 bases. CDR3 size: 15 residues. Losses at the gene ends were 7 bases for V and 5 bases for J; bases not matched to a gene: 8. From germline, CDR1 is LNHNV and CDR2 YYDKDF (reference sequence).

This sequence joins TRBV11-2 and TRBJ2-1; possibly TRBD2 for D (5 bases). Trimming removed 1 base at V and 10 bases at J, with 5 bases between. The CDR3 sequence is 11 residues long. Germline loops: CDR1 SGHAT, CDR2 FQNNGV. The CDR3 loop reads CASSLAGEQFF. CDR3 DNA sequence: TGTGCCAGCAGCTTAGCGGGAGAGCAGTTCTTC.

This chain connects TRBV10-3 to TRBJ2-7; D possibly corresponds to TRBD2 (5 bases). Germline-derived CDR1 and CDR2 are ENHRY and SYGVKD. The V gene lost 5 bases and the J gene lost 4 bases, with 9 bases spanning the gap. This CDR3 region has 12 residues. As DNA, the CDR3 is TGTGCCATCAGTCCGTCGGGGTACGAGCAGTACTTC. This sequence encodes CAISPSGYEQYF.

This clone was detected a few times. The rearrangement uses TRBV7-2 and TRBJ2-1, with D maybe TRBD2 (6 bases). Germline V gene data show CDR1 as SGHTA and CDR2 as FQGNSA. The V end was cut by 6 bases, the J end by 5 bases, with 29 bases between. The CDR3 has 19 residues. DNA of the CDR3: TGTGCCAGCAGGGGCTCCAGCTTAGGCCCCGGGACTGGAGACAATGAGCAGTTCTTC. Protein sequence: CASRGSSLGPGTGDNEQFF.

This chain uses TRBV7-9 with TRBJ1-1; maybe TRBD1 (6 bases). V shed 5 bases and J shed 5 bases, with 18 bases lying between them. Germline V CDR1 and CDR2: SEHNR, FQNEAQ (reference sequence). The length of the CDR3 is 15 residues. CDR3: CASSPEDSRRTEAFF. CDR3 nucleotides: TGTGCCAGCAGCCCCGAGGACAGCCGGAGGACTGAAGCTTTCTTT.

This rearrangement joins TRBV19 to TRBJ2-1; D may be TRBD1 (6 bases). Germline-derived CDR1 and CDR2 are LNHDA and SQIVND (reference sequence). V lost 2 bases and J 2 bases, leaving 13 bases between the germline ends. The CDR3 totals 16 residues. The CDR3 region is CASSIFGQGTYNEQFF. CDR3 in DNA: TGTGCCAGTAGTATATTCGGTCAGGGGACCTACAATGAGCAGTTCTTC.

This chain joins TRBV28 and TRBJ2-6, with D tentatively TRBD1 or TRBD2 (6 bases each). Germline-derived CDR1 and CDR2 are MDHEN and SYDVKM. CDR3 length equals 16 residues. Trimming shortened V by 7 bases and J by 0 bases, and 13 bases separated the two germline ends. DNA for the CDR3: TGTGCCAGCACGGGGGCGGGGAGCTCTGGGGCCAACGTCCTGACTTTC. Amino acids: CASTGAGSSGANVLTF.

This clone was seen once. This chain connects TRBV5-1 to TRBJ1-2; 10 bases align to TRBD1. Germline V gives CDR1 SGHRS, CDR2 YFSETQ. The CDR3 totals 15 residues. After removal of 4 bases from V and 4 bases from J, the junction contained 7 bases not matched to a gene. CDR3: CASSQRTGGPYGYTF. The CDR3 region has the DNA TGCGCCAGCAGCCAACGGACAGGGGGGCCCTATGGCTACACCTTC.

In this sample, this clone turned up a few times. This chain joins TRBV28 and TRBJ2-7; D possibly corresponds to TRBD2 (5 bases). V was pared by 7 bases and J by 4 bases, with 11 bases between. CDR3 length: 12 amino acids. CDR1 MDHEN and CDR2 SYDVKM come from the germline V gene. The CDR3 loop is CASMEVGYEQYF. The CDR3 region has the DNA TGTGCCAGCATGGAGGTGGGTTACGAGCAGTACTTC.

V and J are TRBV7-2 and TRBJ2-3; 10 nucleotides line up with TRBD2. V gave up 5 bases and J gave up 8 bases; unmatched junction bases: 7. The germline gives CDR1 SGHTA, CDR2 FQGNSA. This CDR3 contains 14 residues. The CDR3 DNA reads TGTGCCAGCAGCCGTTCGTCTAGCGGGGGTACGCAGTATTTT. As protein: CASSRSSSGGTQYF.

The chain has TRBV29-1 and TRBJ2-1; D is undetermined. Germline V gene data show CDR1 as SQVTM and CDR2 as ANQGSEA. The CDR3 has 14 residues. V dropped 6 bases and J dropped 3 bases, with 15 bases sitting between them. The CDR3 DNA reads as TGCAGCGTATCTAAATATCCCCTCTACAATGAGCAGTTCTTC. It codes for CSVSKYPLYNEQFF.

The J gene is TRBJ1-1, the V gene TRBV18; 7 positions match TRBD1. V shed 6 bases and J 8 bases; nucleotides not matched to a gene: 6. CDR1 KGHSH and CDR2 LQKENI come from the germline V gene. CDR3 length equals 12 residues. The CDR3 loop is CASSKTGREAFF. The CDR3 region has the DNA TGTGCCAGCTCCAAGACAGGGAGGGAAGCTTTCTTT.